This T cell receptor (beta chain) was sequenced in a study of cytomegalovirus exposure and HLA in healthy donors. PCR used 60 Vbeta primers and 13 Jbeta primers. Assay: immunoSEQ multiplex PCR; the TCRdb copy retains only in-frame clones and omits some. The sample lists around 150,000 clones; 70% to 90% were seen once. This clone was recorded only once. The same CDR3 also results from other DNA sequences found in this sample. CDR3 length equals 14 residues. Germline V lookup: CDR1 SGHDN, CDR2 FVKESK. V dropped 2 bases and J dropped 2 bases, with 8 bases sitting between them. The V gene is TRBV14, the J gene TRBJ2-3; D gene uncertain. The sequence came from a man in his forties or fifties in good health and CMV-seronegative. Sequencing was performed on PBMCs. The CDR3 DNA reads TGTGCCAGCAGCCAACGCGGTTCCACAGATACGCAGTATTTT. Translated: CASSQRGSTDTQYF.